This T cell receptor beta chain was captured in a study of blood T cell repertoires in COVID-19. The CDR3 has 17 amino acids. The ends lost 5 bases at V and 3 bases at J; junction bases unmatched: 12. Germline values: CDR1 LNHDA, CDR2 SQIVND (reference sequence). Participants' reported clinical history set cohort assignment. Sequenced by immunoSEQ multiplex PCR; TCRdb stores in-frame clones only, minus some. The data contain some 350,000 clones, roughly 87% of them singletons. This TCR came from a woman aged 30 to 39 who had recovered from COVID-19. The rearrangement links TRBV19 to TRBJ1-5; TRBD1 agrees at 8 bases. Sequenced sample: PBMCs or T cells enriched from blood (not recorded which). DNA for the CDR3: TGTGCCAGTAGTCCACGACCGGGACAGGCCTACAATCAGCCCCAGCATTTT. The encoded protein is CASSPRPGQAYNQPQHF.